These 9 T cell receptor beta chains originate from one sample sequenced in a study of shared clonotypes between healthy human individuals. Naive CD8 cells comprised CD45RO-negative, CCR7-positively selected cells, excluding terminally differentiated effector memory CD45RA+ cells. Assay used: immunoSEQ multiplex PCR; TCRdb lists only in-frame clones, some missing. The sample holds about 590,000 clones; about 95% are singletons and the top ten take roughly 0.1%. The sequenced sample was naive CD8+ T cells sorted from blood. Source of these receptors: a woman in her twenties or thirties in good health.

The V and J genes are TRBV23-1 and TRBJ2-7; TRBD1 aligns across 7 bases. TRBV23-1 is an ORF, and what it does is uncertain. The CDR3 runs to 14 residues. J gave up 0 bases and V 4 bases, and 3 bases lay outside the gene matches. As DNA, the CDR3 is TGCGCCAGCAGTCCCACAGGGGCCTCCTACGAGCAGTACTTC. This encodes CASSPTGASYEQYF.

This sequence joins TRBV13 and TRBJ1-1, with D perhaps TRBD1 (5 bases). Trimming cost V 5 bases and J 1 base, with 11 bases left between them. Looked up from germline, CDR1 is PRHDT and CDR2 is FYEKMQ (reference sequence). This CDR3 contains 14 residues. This CDR3 is CASSADRQNTEAFF. The CDR3 coding sequence is TGTGCCAGCAGCGCCGACAGACAGAACACTGAAGCTTTCTTT.

The chain is built from TRBV7-7 and TRBJ2-5; D might be TRBD2 (6 bases). The CDR3 has 15 residues. V lost 4 bases, J lost 5 bases, and 17 bases lay in between. Germline V lookup: CDR1 SSHAT, CDR2 FNYEAQ (reference sequence). CDR3 sequence reads: CASSSAPEGDETQYF. The CDR3 region has the DNA TGTGCCAGCAGCTCCGCCCCGGAGGGTGATGAGACCCAGTACTTC.

CDR3 in amino acids: CASSLEGLLEQYF. The CDR3 coding sequence is TGCGCCAGCAGCTTGGAGGGACTCCTCGAGCAGTACTTC. V and J are TRBV5-1 and TRBJ2-7; possibly TRBD2 for D (6 bases). This CDR3 comprises 13 residues. The germline CDR1 and CDR2 sequences are SGHRS and YFSETQ. V was shortened by 0 bases and J by 6 bases, with 10 bases between the two germline ends.

In this sample, this clone turned up once. This sequence joins TRBV2 and TRBJ2-1; 7 nucleotides match TRBD2. Unmatched junction bases numbered 3, after V lost 0 bases and J lost 1 base. The CDR3 extends over 16 amino acids. Germline lookup yields CDR1 SNHLY and CDR2 FYNNEI. In nucleotides, the CDR3 is TGTGCCAGCAGTGAAGCGGGGGGAGGGTCCTACAATGAGCAGTTCTTC. Translated, it gives CASSEAGGGSYNEQFF.

This chain links TRBV27 with TRBJ2-7; D gene unclear. This CDR3 contains 13 residues. Germline V gives CDR1 MNHEY, CDR2 SMNVEV (reference sequence). The ends were cut back, 3 bases at V and 3 bases at J, with 9 bases in the middle. In DNA, the CDR3 is TGTGCCAGCAGTTTCGGGCCGGACTACGAGCAGTACTTC. Translation: CASSFGPDYEQYF.

The chain joins TRBV29-1 to TRBJ2-7; 7 bases fit TRBD1. V lost 7 bases, J lost 1 base, and 4 bases stayed unmatched. The CDR3 spans 12 residues. The germline V gene has CDR1 SQVTM and CDR2 ANQGSEA. The CDR3 coding sequence is TGCAGCGGTACAGGGGCGTCCTACGAGCAGTACTTC. Amino acids: CSGTGASYEQYF.

The V gene is TRBV27, the J gene TRBJ2-1, with 8 bases aligning to TRBD2. Germline lookup yields CDR1 MNHEY and CDR2 SMNVEV (reference sequence). The CDR3 loop spans 15 amino acids. The V and J ends lost 6 bases and 4 bases, in that order; junction bases with no gene match: 8. This CDR3 is CASSTGGGPYNEQFF. As DNA, the CDR3 is TGTGCCAGCAGCACCGGGGGGGGCCCTTACAATGAGCAGTTCTTC.

V gene TRBV6-5 combines with J gene TRBJ2-7; 7 bases are a match to TRBD1. CDR1 and CDR2 (germline): MNHEY, SVGAGI. The CDR3 is 14 residues long. J was trimmed by 4 bases and V by 2 bases; bases with no gene match: 5. As DNA, the CDR3 is TGTGCCAGCAGTTACGAGGCCAGGGGGTACGAGCAGTACTTC. Translated: CASSYEARGYEQYF.